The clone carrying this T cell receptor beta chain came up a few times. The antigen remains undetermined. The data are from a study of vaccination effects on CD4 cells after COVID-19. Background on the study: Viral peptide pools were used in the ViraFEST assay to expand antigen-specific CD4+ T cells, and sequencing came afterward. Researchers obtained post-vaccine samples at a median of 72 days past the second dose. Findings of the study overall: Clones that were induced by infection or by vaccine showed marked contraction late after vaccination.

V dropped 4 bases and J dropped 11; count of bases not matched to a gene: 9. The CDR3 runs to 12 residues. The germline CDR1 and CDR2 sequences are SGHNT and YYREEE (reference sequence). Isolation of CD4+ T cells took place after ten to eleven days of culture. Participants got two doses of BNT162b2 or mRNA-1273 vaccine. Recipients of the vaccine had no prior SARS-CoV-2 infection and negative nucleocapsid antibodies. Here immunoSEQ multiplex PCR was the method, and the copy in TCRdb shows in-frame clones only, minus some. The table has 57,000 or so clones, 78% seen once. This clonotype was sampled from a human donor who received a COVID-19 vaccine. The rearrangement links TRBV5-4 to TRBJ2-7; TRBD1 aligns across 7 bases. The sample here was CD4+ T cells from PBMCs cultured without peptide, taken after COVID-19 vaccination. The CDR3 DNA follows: TGTGCCAGCAGCATCCGGACAGGCTACAAGTACTTC. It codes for CASSIRTGYKYF.